This is a list of T cell receptor beta chains from one sample in a study of cytomegalovirus exposure and HLA in healthy donors. Only in-frame clones appear in the TCRdb table, and some are missing; sequencing was by immunoSEQ multiplex PCR. Listed are roughly 70,000 clones; around 2.5% falls within the top ten. The sample taken for sequencing was PBMCs. These receptors were taken from a man between 35 and 55 years old in good health and CMV-seronegative. Both conserved end residues are part of each CDR3. D genes are given only for firm matches.

J	V	D	CDR3	DNA
TRBJ1-2	TRBV6-5	.	CASSLAGRNYGYTF	TGTGCCAGCAGCCTAGCGGGCAGGAACTATGGCTACACCTTC
TRBJ2-6	TRBV2	TRBD1	CASSLTGGSSGANVLTF	TGTGCCAGCAGCCTAACAGGGGGTTCATCTGGGGCCAACGTCCTGACTTTC
TRBJ2-7	TRBV27	TRBD2	CASSLWLAGLDEQYF	TGTGCCAGCAGTTTATGGTTAGCGGGGCTCGACGAGCAGTACTTC
TRBJ2-7	TRBV25-1	TRBD2	CASTSGGSSYEQYF	TGTGCCAGCACAAGCGGGGGGAGCTCCTACGAGCAGTACTTC
TRBJ2-4	TRBV30	.	CAWSYGTSRGKNIQYF	TGTGCCTGGAGTTATGGGACTTCTAGGGGCAAAAACATTCAGTACTTC
TRBJ1-1	TRBV30	.	CAWTFWGENTEAFF	TGTGCCTGGACTTTCTGGGGGGAAAACACTGAAGCTTTCTTT
TRBJ1-3	TRBV4-2	.	CASSQDLRGPTKSSGNTIYF	TGTGCCAGCAGCCAAGATCTCAGGGGTCCTACCAAGAGCTCTGGAAACACCATATATTTT
TRBJ1-1	TRBV19	.	CASTGGGYITEAFF	TGTGCCAGTACGGGAGGGGGATATATCACTGAAGCTTTCTTT
TRBJ2-5	TRBV29-1	TRBD1	CSVEPPGQAETQYF	TGCAGCGTTGAACCACCGGGACAGGCAGAGACCCAGTACTTC
TRBJ1-4	TRBV20-1	.	CSAFRQEKLFF	TGCAGTGCTTTTAGACAGGAAAAACTGTTTTTT
TRBJ2-1	TRBV5-1	TRBD2	CASSLGGGSNEQFF	TGCGCCAGCAGCTTGGGGGGGGGTTCCAATGAGCAGTTCTTC
TRBJ1-3	TRBV5-1	TRBD1	CASSSGTASGNTIYF	TGCGCCAGCAGCTCCGGGACAGCTTCTGGAAACACCATATATTTT
TRBJ2-7	TRBV18	TRBD1	CASSPPVGQGSEQYF	TGTGCCAGCTCACCACCGGTGGGACAGGGGTCGGAGCAGTACTTC
TRBJ1-4	TRBV30	.	CAWKGPGAYTGTNEKLFF	TGTGCCTGGAAGGGGCCAGGGGCCTATACAGGAACTAATGAAAAACTGTTTTTT
TRBJ1-1	TRBV6-1	.	CASSEALWGGAWNTEAFF	TGTGCCAGCAGTGAAGCGCTTTGGGGGGGCGCTTGGAACACTGAAGCTTTCTTT
TRBJ2-2	TRBV6-1	.	CASSEAASPGELFF	TGTGCCAGCAGTGAAGCGGCTAGCCCCGGGGAGCTGTTTTTT
TRBJ1-2	TRBV5-1	.	CASSLVAGTSYGYTF	TGCGCCAGCAGCTTGGTGGCAGGGACTAGCTATGGCTACACCTTC
TRBJ1-5	TRBV19	.	CASSSPRGQPQHF	TGTGCCAGTAGTTCGCCCCGGGGTCAGCCCCAGCATTTT
TRBJ1-3	TRBV30	.	CAWSRDSGDTIYF	TGTGCCTGGAGCAGGGACTCTGGAGACACCATATATTTT
TRBJ1-4	TRBV4-1	.	CASSPRDTTNEKLFF	TGCGCCAGCAGCCCTCGGGACACAACTAATGAAAAACTGTTTTTT
TRBJ1-2	TRBV7-8	.	CASSQGGGQAGYGYTF	TGTGCCAGCAGCCAAGGGGGGGGGCAGGCTGGGTATGGCTACACCTTC
TRBJ2-1	TRBV9	TRBD2	CASSSRGDQAYNEQFF	TGTGCCAGCAGCTCCCGGGGGGACCAAGCCTACAATGAGCAGTTCTTC
TRBJ1-1	TRBV30	TRBD1	CAWSVTTGDTEAFF	TGTGCCTGGAGTGTAACCACAGGGGACACTGAAGCTTTCTTT
TRBJ2-4	TRBV23-1	TRBD2	CASSQRTSGGASAKNIQYF	TGCGCCAGCAGTCAGCGGACTAGCGGGGGGGCTTCGGCCAAAAACATTCAGTACTTC
TRBJ2-7	TRBV7-8	TRBD1	CASSHDLSKTGVYEQYF	TGTGCCAGCAGCCACGACCTCTCTAAAACAGGGGTGTACGAGCAGTACTTC
TRBJ1-1	TRBV18	.	CASSFPMSTEAFF	TGTGCCAGCTCCTTTCCAATGAGCACTGAAGCTTTCTTT
TRBJ2-7	TRBV27	TRBD2	CASSLSGGDYSYEQYF	TGTGCCAGCAGTTTGAGCGGGGGGGATTACTCCTACGAGCAGTACTTC
TRBJ1-3	TRBV5-1	.	CASRSSSGNTIYF	TGCGCCAGCAGGTCCAGCTCTGGAAACACCATATATTTT
TRBJ1-4	TRBV6-7	.	CASSYSGYRERGNEKLFF	TGTGCCAGCAGTTACTCGGGTTACAGGGAGAGGGGGAATGAAAAACTGTTTTTT
TRBJ1-3	TRBV5-1	.	CASSLSSSSGNTIYF	TGCGCCAGCAGCTTGTCCTCCTCCTCTGGAAACACCATATATTTT
TRBJ1-4	TRBV5-1	.	CASSSGGGRDEKLFF	TGCGCCAGCAGCTCCGGAGGAGGAAGGGATGAAAAACTGTTTTTT
TRBJ1-1	TRBV19	.	CASSIELGRTEAFF	TGTGCCAGTAGTATAGAGTTAGGCAGGACTGAAGCTTTCTTT
TRBJ2-5	TRBV30	.	CAWRAWETQYF	TGTGCCTGGAGGGCCTGGGAGACCCAGTACTTC
TRBJ2-7	TRBV5-1	.	CASSQVPSSYEQYF	TGCGCCAGCAGCCAGGTCCCCAGCTCCTACGAGCAGTACTTC
TRBJ1-5	TRBV30	.	CAWSGGTSGQPQHF	TGTGCCTGGAGTGGCGGGACCTCTGGTCAGCCCCAGCATTTT
TRBJ1-5	TRBV14	TRBD1	CASSPGQGNQPQHF	TGTGCCAGCAGCCCTGGACAGGGCAATCAGCCCCAGCATTTT
TRBJ2-4	TRBV13	TRBD1	CASSLPGTGLGKNIQYF	TGTGCCAGCAGCCTACCCGGGACAGGGTTAGGCAAAAACATTCAGTACTTC
TRBJ2-4	TRBV4-1	TRBD2	CASSQGAGGPIPKNIQYF	TGCGCCAGCAGCCAAGGAGCGGGGGGGCCGATCCCCAAAAACATTCAGTACTTC
TRBJ2-1	TRBV18	TRBD2	CASSLKPGLAGNEQFF	TGTGCCAGCTCACTCAAACCGGGACTAGCGGGCAATGAGCAGTTCTTC
TRBJ2-3	TRBV10-3	TRBD2	CAITAGTSGGSDTQYF	TGTGCCATCACGGCCGGGACTAGCGGGGGGAGTGATACGCAGTATTTT
TRBJ1-4	TRBV28	TRBD1	CASSFPGGGEKLFF	TGTGCCAGCAGTTTCCCAGGGGGAGGCGAAAAACTGTTTTTT
TRBJ2-5	TRBV5-1	.	CASSYSRETQYF	TGCGCCAGCAGTTACTCACGGGAGACCCAGTACTTC
TRBJ2-1	TRBV9	.	CATGISPGNEQFF	TGTGCCACCGGGATTAGCCCCGGCAATGAGCAGTTCTTC
TRBJ1-2	TRBV2	.	CASSAELGYTF	TGTGCCAGCTCCGCCGAGCTGGGCTACACCTTC
TRBJ2-7	TRBV15	.	CATSRDGGTYEQYF	TGTGCCACCAGCAGAGATGGAGGAACCTACGAGCAGTACTTC
TRBJ1-6	TRBV19	.	CASSLRGVNSPLHF	TGTGCCAGTAGTCTCCGGGGTGTTAATTCACCCCTCCACTTT
TRBJ1-6	TRBV15	.	CATSRGTGDNSPLHF	TGTGCCACCAGCAGAGGGACCGGGGATAATTCACCCCTCCACTTT
TRBJ2-5	TRBV5-4	TRBD1	CASSLGDRKETQYF	TGTGCCAGCAGCTTGGGGGACAGGAAAGAGACCCAGTACTTC
TRBJ2-3	TRBV5-1	TRBD2	CASSLGGLAATDTQYF	TGCGCCAGCAGCTTGGGGGGACTAGCGGCCACAGATACGCAGTATTTT
TRBJ1-5	TRBV6-1	.	CASRPTGASNQPQHF	TGTGCCAGCAGACCCACAGGAGCTAGCAATCAGCCCCAGCATTTT
TRBJ2-7	TRBV6-5	.	CASRQGLEAYEQYF	TGTGCCAGCAGACAGGGTTTAGAGGCCTACGAGCAGTACTTC
TRBJ2-1	TRBV7-2	TRBD2	CASSSRAGDEQFF	TGTGCCAGCAGCTCTCGTGCGGGGGATGAGCAGTTCTTC
TRBJ1-5	TRBV27	.	CASSLFGDSNQPQHF	TGTGCCAGCAGTTTATTCGGTGATAGCAATCAGCCCCAGCATTTT
TRBJ1-1	TRBV30	TRBD1	CAWTGVTRDRRNTEAFF	TGTGCCTGGACAGGGGTAACTAGGGACAGGAGGAACACTGAAGCTTTCTTT
TRBJ2-7	TRBV6-1	TRBD1	CASSATQGSVYEQYF	TGTGCCAGCAGTGCGACACAGGGGTCTGTATACGAGCAGTACTTC
TRBJ1-5	TRBV5-8	.	CASNYRDQPQHF	TGTGCCAGCAACTACAGGGATCAGCCCCAGCATTTT
TRBJ1-4	TRBV9	.	CASSVVGGTGEKLFF	TGTGCCAGCAGCGTAGTTGGGGGGACCGGGGAAAAACTGTTTTTT
TRBJ1-2	TRBV5-6	.	CASSLALGREGYGYTF	TGTGCCAGCAGCTTGGCCCTTGGCAGGGAGGGCTATGGCTACACCTTC
TRBJ2-2	TRBV19	.	CASSWGENTGELFF	TGTGCCAGTAGTTGGGGGGAGAACACCGGGGAGCTGTTTTTT
TRBJ1-1	TRBV19	TRBD1	CASSITTWTGRMNTEAFF	TGTGCCAGTAGTATTACAACCTGGACAGGACGGATGAACACTGAAGCTTTCTTT